The rows below give T cell receptor beta chains drawn from one sample of a study of cytomegalovirus exposure and HLA in healthy donors. Here immunoSEQ multiplex PCR was the method, and the copy in TCRdb shows in-frame clones only, minus some. The sample records 100,000 to 150,000 clones, roughly 80% being singletons. The sample consisted of PBMCs. Receptor source: a man aged 18 to 30 in good health and CMV-seropositive. Each CDR3 is given with its conserved first and last residue. The order of the fields is clone size, D gene, V gene, J gene, CDR3 protein, CDR3 DNA. The D gene is left open where the match is weak. Some rows mark clone size as missing; the rest say once, few, many or name a class of expanded clone.

>.|.|TRBV5-7|TRBJ1-1
CASSFGWGGVANTEAFF
TGTGCCAGCAGCTTTGGATGGGGGGGAGTAGCGAACACTGAAGCTTTCTTT
>.|.|TRBV6-5|TRBJ2-2
CASSERSTGELFF
TGTGCCAGCAGTGAGAGGTCAACCGGGGAGCTGTTTTTT
>.|.|TRBV5-4|TRBJ1-6
CASSLGQGKESPLHF
TGTGCCAGCAGCTTGGGGCAGGGGAAGGAATCACCCCTCCACTTT
>.|TRBD1|TRBV29-1|TRBJ2-1
CSVGTGGRSLYNEQFF
TGCAGCGTCGGGACAGGGGGCCGTTCTCTCTACAATGAGCAGTTCTTC
>few|.|TRBV27|TRBJ2-3
CASSLAGGRRTDTQYF
TGTGCCAGCAGTTTAGCCGGGGGGCGTCGCACAGATACGCAGTATTTT
>once|TRBD1|TRBV6-1|TRBJ1-3
CASSEGWDRAKGNTIYF
TGTGCCAGCAGTGAAGGCTGGGACAGGGCAAAAGGAAACACCATATATTTT
>.|.|TRBV4-1|TRBJ1-1
CASSQDTGRNTEAFF
TGCGCCAGCAGCCAAGATACGGGAAGGAACACTGAAGCTTTCTTT
>few|TRBD2|TRBV6-5|TRBJ2-5
CASSYPAGETQYF
TGTGCCAGCAGTTACCCAGCGGGGGAGACCCAGTACTTC
>.|.|TRBV10-3|TRBJ1-1
CAIRDSAEAFF
TGTGCCATCAGAGATTCAGCTGAAGCTTTCTTT
>once|.|TRBV18|TRBJ2-1
CASSQKLGVRDNEQFF
TGTGCCAGCTCACAAAAACTAGGAGTTCGCGACAATGAGCAGTTCTTC
>.|.|TRBV18|TRBJ1-5
CASSPRRRGLQPQHF
TGTGCCAGCTCACCGCGGCGTAGGGGTTTGCAGCCCCAGCATTTT
>.|.|TRBV9|TRBJ1-4
CASSSQGNGNEKLFF
TGTGCCAGCAGCTCCCAGGGTAATGGGAATGAAAAACTGTTTTTT
>.|TRBD1|TRBV11-2|TRBJ1-4
CASSLGTGGYEKLFF
TGTGCCAGCAGCTTGGGGACAGGGGGTTATGAAAAACTGTTTTTT
>.|TRBD1|TRBV5-1|TRBJ2-1
CASGAGTGSGNEQFF
TGCGCCAGCGGCGCCGGGACAGGGTCGGGGAATGAGCAGTTCTTC
>few|.|TRBV10-2|TRBJ2-7
CASSNYYEQYF
TGCGCCAGCTCCAACTACTACGAGCAGTACTTC
>.|TRBD1|TRBV29-1|TRBJ1-1
CSVATGEGSTEAFF
TGCAGCGTAGCGACAGGGGAGGGAAGTACTGAAGCTTTCTTT
>.|TRBD1|TRBV7-3|TRBJ1-2
CASSPGTGKNYGYTF
TGTGCCAGCAGCCCCGGGACAGGGAAAAACTATGGCTACACCTTC
>.|TRBD2|TRBV27|TRBJ2-3
CASSFSGGVITDTQYF
TGTGCCAGCAGTTTTAGCGGGGGGGTTATCACAGATACGCAGTATTTT
>few|.|TRBV29-1|TRBJ2-1
CSGVPDSYNEQFF
TGCAGCGGCGTCCCGGACAGCTACAATGAGCAGTTCTTC
>.|TRBD1|TRBV5-1|TRBJ2-5
CASSLPDRGGETQYF
TGCGCCAGCAGCCTCCCGGACAGGGGAGGAGAGACCCAGTACTTC
>.|.|TRBV30|TRBJ2-7
CAAAVGGAYEQYF
TGTGCTGCGGCTGTTGGCGGGGCCTACGAGCAGTACTTC
>.|TRBD1|TRBV7-3|TRBJ2-5
CASSLYPLGQDSLKARETQYF
TGTGCCAGCAGCTTATACCCCCTTGGACAGGACTCACTAAAAGCGCGAGAGACCCAGTACTTC
>.|.|TRBV11-2|TRBJ2-1
CASSLGVAVPDEQFF
TGTGCCAGCAGCTTAGGGGTAGCAGTGCCCGATGAGCAGTTCTTC
>.|.|TRBV9|TRBJ2-7
CASSVEAGRREQYF
TGTGCCAGCAGCGTAGAGGCAGGGAGGCGAGAGCAGTACTTC
>.|TRBD2|TRBV7-8|TRBJ2-5
CASSLVMRGGPGETQYF
TGTGCCAGCAGCTTAGTGATGCGGGGGGGGCCGGGGGAGACCCAGTACTTC
>.|TRBD1|TRBV9|TRBJ2-7
CASSGGQGSHEQYF
TGTGCCAGCAGCGGGGGACAGGGGTCCCACGAGCAGTACTTC
>.|.|TRBV11-2|TRBJ2-1
CASTGSGYNEQFF
TGTGCCAGCACGGGATCGGGCTACAATGAGCAGTTCTTC
>.|TRBD1|TRBV7-9|TRBJ2-7
CASSPNEGALYEQYF
TGTGCCAGCAGCCCTAACGAGGGGGCCCTTTACGAGCAGTACTTC
>.|.|TRBV11-3|TRBJ2-1
CASSLGRECGWVAYNEQFF
TGTGCCAGCAGCTTAGGGAGAGAGTGTGGGTGGGTGGCCTACAATGAGCAGTTCTTC
>.|TRBD1|TRBV9|TRBJ2-7
CASSVGTGAYEQYF
TGTGCCAGCAGCGTAGGGACAGGGGCCTACGAGCAGTACTTC
>.|.|TRBV6-5|TRBJ1-2
CASSGTGHDYGYTF
TGTGCCAGCAGTGGTACAGGGCATGACTATGGCTACACCTTC
>.|.|TRBV9|TRBJ2-7
CASSVGRDGYEQYF
TGTGCCAGCAGCGTAGGGCGGGATGGGTACGAGCAGTACTTC
>.|.|TRBV9|TRBJ2-1
CASGVGAAYNEQFF
TGTGCCAGCGGGGTGGGGGCCGCCTACAATGAGCAGTTCTTC
>.|.|TRBV7-6|TRBJ2-2
CASSTWGRRNTGELFF
TGTGCCAGCAGCACATGGGGCAGGAGGAACACCGGGGAGCTGTTTTTT
>.|.|TRBV5-3|TRBJ2-1
CARSYSPSAVDNEQFF
TGTGCCAGAAGCTATTCCCCTAGTGCCGTCGACAATGAGCAGTTCTTC
>.|.|TRBV7-8|TRBJ2-6
CASSLEEGSSSGANVLTF
TGTGCCAGCAGCTTAGAGGAGGGGAGCTCTTCTGGGGCCAACGTCCTGACTTTC
>.|.|TRBV9|TRBJ1-3
CASSLPGGSSGNTIYF
TGTGCCAGCAGCCTCCCCGGGGGGAGCTCTGGAAACACCATATATTTT
>.|.|TRBV5-4|TRBJ1-4
CASSLALGANEKLFF
TGTGCCAGCAGCTTGGCCTTGGGGGCGAATGAAAAACTGTTTTTT
>once|.|TRBV28|TRBJ1-1
CASSLQVKAFF
TGTGCCAGCAGTTTGCAGGTTAAAGCTTTCTTT
>once|.|TRBV19|TRBJ1-1
CASSPKNTEAFF
TGTGCCAGTAGTCCCAAAAACACTGAAGCTTTCTTT